The source of this TCR beta chain is a study of graft-versus-host responses after intestinal transplantation. About this clone: What it binds is unknown.

This CDR3 has 11 residues. In germline, CDR1 is SQVTM, CDR2 ANQGSEA. Between the trimmed V and J ends, which lost 7 bases and 5 bases, there was a span of 11 bases. Using immunoSEQ multiplex PCR, the repertoire was profiled, and TCRdb retains in-frame clones only, with some absent. The sample yields fewer than 130,000 clones, 93% seen once. This clonotype originated in a human donor who received an intestinal transplant. This chain joins TRBV29-1 and TRBJ1-1; the D is unclear. Sequencing used unstimulated CD8+ T cells sorted from spleen or lymph node cells, obtained before intestinal transplant. The DNA of the CDR3 is TGCAGCGCCGACGCGGGGACTGAAGCTTTCTTT. Translated: CSADAGTEAFF.